Below are 9 T cell receptor beta chains sequenced from a single sample in a study of post-analysis software for immune sequencing data. Whole-study results and caveats: A handful of TRBV segments were significantly more frequent in patients than in controls. TRBV5-6, TRBV5-1 and TRBV20-1 were among these segments.

Unique molecular identifiers tagged the TCR beta cDNA libraries. In TCRdb, the PCR reads were re-called with MiXCR into one record per CDR3 protein. This sample yields over 250,000 distinct CDR3 sequences, of which less than 40% are seen a single time; roughly 4.8% belongs to the top ten. Their recognized antigens are unknown. Source material: blood. These receptors were obtained from a girl aged 5-17 years with multiple sclerosis.

Many counts were recorded for this clonotype. The chain is built from TRBV2 and TRBJ2-1, with 9 bases identical to TRBD1. With 7 bases clipped from V and 2 bases from J, the junction kept 3 bases outside the gene matches. CDR1 SNHLY and CDR2 FYNNEI come from the germline V gene. CDR3 size: 14 residues. CDR3 nucleotide sequence: TGTGCCAGCAAGGACAGGGGTGCCTACAATGAGCAGTTCTTC. It yields the protein CASKDRGAYNEQFF.

V and J are TRBV7-2 and TRBJ2-7, with 7 bases identical to TRBD2. J gave up 0 bases and V 2 bases, and 7 bases lay outside the gene matches. From germline, CDR1 is SGHTA and CDR2 FQGNSA. The CDR3 sequence is 16 residues long. This chain's CDR3 is CASSLRSGVSSYEQYF. The CDR3 coding sequence is TGTGCCAGCAGCTTAAGGAGCGGGGTTAGCTCCTACGAGCAGTACTTC. The whole variable domain, remainder taken from reference TRBV7-2 and TRBJ2-7, is GAGVSQSPSNKVTEKGKDVELRCDPISGHTALYWYRQSLGQGLEFLIYFQGNSAPDKSGLPSDRFSAERTGGSVSTLTIQRTQQEDSAVYLCASSLRSGVSSYEQYFGPGTRLTVT.

This clonotype has more than one count but fewer than ten. The DNA for the CDR3 is TGCAGTGCGAATGAGGCGGTGGATGAGCAGTTCTTC. It specifies CSANEAVDEQFF. The V and J genes are TRBV20-1 and TRBJ2-1; D is unclear. Germline CDR1 reads DFQATT; CDR2 reads SNEGSKA (reference sequence). Trimming shortened V by 6 bases and J by 8 bases, and 14 bases separated the two germline ends. The CDR3 has 12 amino acids.

The chain is built from TRBV24-1 and TRBJ2-1; D is possibly TRBD1 or TRBD2 (5 bases each). The CDR3 totals 15 residues. The germline V and J ends were trimmed by 4 bases and 4 bases, with 13 bases remaining between them. Germline CDR1 is KGHDR and CDR2 is SFDVKD. CDR3 in amino acids: CATSDLKGPYNEQFF. CDR3 DNA: TGTGCCACCAGTGACCTGAAGGGACCTTACAATGAGCAGTTCTTC.

This clonotype ranks as medium-sized. V usage is TRBV7-9 and J usage is TRBJ2-1; TRBD2 matches 7 bases. The V gene end was trimmed by 4 bases and the J gene end by 4 bases; junction bases not matched to a gene: 7. This CDR3 region has 15 residues. CDR1 SEHNR and CDR2 FQNEAQ come from the germline V gene (reference sequence). CDR3: CASSWVREFYNEQFF. CDR3 in DNA: TGTGCCAGCAGCTGGGTGCGGGAGTTTTACAATGAGCAGTTCTTC.

The chain recombines TRBV24-1 with TRBJ2-5; maybe TRBD2 (6 bases). Trimming removed 5 bases from V and 7 bases from J, with 13 bases in between. Germline CDR1 KGHDR, CDR2 SFDVKD. The CDR3 consists of 13 residues. CDR3 sequence (DNA): TGTGCCACCAGTGTGGAGGGCTTGACGACCCAGTACTTC. Residues: CATSVEGLTTQYF.

As regards this clonotype: A clone one base away is much larger, so this may be a read error. This chain uses TRBV29-1 with TRBJ2-7; D might be TRBD1 (5 bases). TRBJ2-5 explains the end of the DNA better; the J call may be wrong. This CDR3 contains 14 residues. Germline lookup yields CDR1 SQVTM and CDR2 ANQGSEA. The CDR3 bases are TGCAGCGCTGAAGAAAATCAGGGAATCCGGACCCAGTACTTC. Protein: CSAEENQGIRTQYF.

This clonotype was recorded many times. The CDR3 DNA follows: TGCGCCAGCCGCCGGGAGGGACAGGCCTCCCCCAACTATGGCTACACCTTC. It specifies CASRREGQASPNYGYTF. J is TRBJ1-2 and V is TRBV4-1, with TRBD1 matching 8 bases. The CDR3 runs 17 residues. Germline CDR1 MGHRA, CDR2 YSYEKL. Trimming removed 8 bases from V and 2 bases from J; junction bases left unmatched: 16.

The genes are TRBV20-1 and TRBJ2-1; TRBD2 might be the D (6 bases). The CDR3 has 15 residues. The ends were cut back, 4 bases at V and 8 bases at J, with 21 bases in the middle. The germline V gene encodes CDR1 DFQATT and CDR2 SNEGSKA (reference sequence). CDR3 in DNA: TGCAGTGCTATGCCTAGCGTCAACGGCGTCGATGAGCAGTTCTTC. This codes for CSAMPSVNGVDEQFF.